The entry that follows covers one T cell receptor beta chain sequence. Its antigen is not known. The assay was immunoSEQ multiplex PCR, and TCRdb's table has in-frame clones only and misses some. The sample contains about 78,000 clones, roughly 91% of which appear only once. The data belong to a study of graft-versus-host responses after intestinal transplantation. The CDR3 is made up of 14 amino acids. The chain joins TRBV21-1 to TRBJ2-5; TRBD1 is the table's D call, not checked against the DNA. TRBV21-1 is annotated as a pseudogene. The sequenced sample was unstimulated CD8+ T cells sorted from spleen or lymph node cells, obtained before transplant. This receptor was identified in a human donor who was the organ donor for an intestinal transplant. In DNA, the CDR3 is TGTGCCAGGACCAAAAGTAGGGGGCAGTCATCCCAGTACTTC. Its protein is CARTKSRGQSSQYF.